The T cell receptor beta chain under discussion was sequenced for a study of CXCR3-negative and CXCR3-positive naive CD8 T cells. Study overall: There were around 140 million TRB reads altogether, and each library had about 1.5 +/- 0.3 million of them. Study results and caveats: Naive cells that were CXCR3-positive had more hydrophobic TRB CDR3s (compared with CXCR3-negative naive cells).

A note on this clonotype: Its antigen remains unidentified.

UMI-tagged TRB cDNA libraries were built via 5' RACE. From the 5' RACE reads, TCRdb lists one entry per CDR3 protein and no DNA. The listing records around 7,500 distinct CDR3 sequences. The sample consisted of naive CXCR3+ CD8+ T cells from blood. The subset denotes: CD45RO-CCR7+CD27+CD95- naive CD8+ T cells expressing CXCR3 (TNR3+). This clonotype was obtained from a human donor in good health. Some clones in this sample may be carry-over from other donors' samples.

CDR3 loop: CASSLEAGAYEQYF. The chain has TRBV7-6 and TRBJ2-7; TCRdb indicates TRBD1, and absent DNA this call remains unverified. The germline CDR1 and CDR2 sequences are SGHVS and FNYEAQ. This CDR3 is 14 amino acids long.